A selection of T cell receptor beta chains follows, all from one sample in a study of pediatric ulcerative colitis. Generated by immunoSEQ multiplex PCR, the TCRdb table keeps only in-frame clones and is missing some. The table shows 55,000 to 80,000 clones, with 77% occurring only once. Material for sequencing was blood. The source is a boy between 5 and 17 years old with moderate ulcerative colitis. CDR3s include the opening cysteine and the closing phenylalanine or tryptophan. A D gene is named only where the DNA matches it firmly. Not every row has a clone size; where given, it reads once, few, many or a size class.

>NA|TRBV29-1|TRBJ2-2|NA
TGCAGCGTTCCCGGGCATTCGAACACCGGGGAGCTGTTTTTT
CSVPGHSNTGELFF
>NA|TRBV7-6|TRBJ2-3|NA
TGTGCCAGCAGCTTAGGGGGGGGCGCAGATACGCAGTATTTT
CASSLGGGADTQYF
>NA|TRBV27|TRBJ1-1|NA
TGTGCCAGCATGGTACAGGGACTGAACACTGAAGCTTTCTTT
CASMVQGLNTEAFF
>NA|TRBV11-2|TRBJ2-1|TRBD2
TGTGCCAGCAGCTTCGGGGGGGTGGCGTCACGGAGTGGTGAGCAGTTCTTC
CASSFGGVASRSGEQFF
>NA|TRBV5-5|TRBJ1-2|TRBD1
TGTGCCAGCAGCGCACGGACAGGGGGCGAGGGTGGCTACACCTTC
CASSARTGGEGGYTF
>NA|TRBV5-6|TRBJ1-2|TRBD1
TGTGCCAGCAGCGAGACAGGGGGAATTGTAACAGATGGCTACACCTTC
CASSETGGIVTDGYTF
>NA|TRBV9|TRBJ2-5|NA
TGTGCCAGCAGCGTCGGTCGAGGGAGGGGGCAGGAGACCCAGTACTTC
CASSVGRGRGQETQYF
>few|TRBV7-6|TRBJ1-1|NA
TGTGCCAGCAGCCCCTTCGGGGCAGATGAAGCTTTCTTT
CASSPFGADEAFF
>few|TRBV9|TRBJ1-2|NA
TGTGCCAGCACTTCGAGGGGAGTAGACTATGGCTACACCTTC
CASTSRGVDYGYTF
>NA|TRBV5-1|TRBJ2-5|NA
TGCGCCAGCAGTATTGGCGGAGTGTACCAAGAGACCCAGTACTTC
CASSIGGVYQETQYF
>few|TRBV7-9|TRBJ2-3|TRBD2
TGTGCCAGCACCCCTCGGGGACTAGCGGTACTAGACCCCGATACGCAGTATTTT
CASTPRGLAVLDPDTQYF
>NA|TRBV5-1|TRBJ1-1|NA
TGCGCCAGCAGCTTATCCCAGGCGATGAACACTGAAGCTTTCTTT
CASSLSQAMNTEAFF
>few|TRBV19|TRBJ2-7|TRBD2
TGTGCCAGTAGTATGGGCCTCACTAGCGGGAGTCGGTACGAGCAGTACTTC
CASSMGLTSGSRYEQYF
>NA|TRBV7-2|TRBJ1-5|NA
TGTGCCAGCAGCTTAGACAGGGAGCCCCAGCATTTT
CASSLDREPQHF